This T cell receptor (beta chain) was identified during a study of response to subunit inactivated influenza vaccine. In germline, CDR1 is MNHNS, CDR2 SASEGT. CDR3 length: 13 amino acids. Trimming cost V 7 bases and J 7 bases, with 16 bases left between them. In this sample, this clonotype turned up a few times. Its antigen is not identified. Study-wide results and limits: It was the authors' suggestion that each seasonal influenza vaccination recruits few new T cells.

TCRdb fed the RT-PCR reads into MiXCR, producing one record per CDR3 protein. The sample records approximately 570,000 distinct CDR3 sequences, around 8% being singletons. The chain carries TRBV6-1 and TRBJ1-1, with D possibly TRBD1 on 5 matching bases. This sequence was found in a man aged 45 to 75 who received an inactivated influenza vaccine. Material: PBMCs from blood, obtained less than 30 months after vaccination. In nucleotides, the CDR3 is TGTGCCAGCATCCCCCCCGGGGGGGTTGAAGCTTTCTTT. It encodes CASIPPGGVEAFF.